This entry describes one TCR beta chain. Only in-frame clones appear in the TCRdb table, and some are missing; sequencing was by immunoSEQ multiplex PCR. Counted here are 150,000 to 200,000 clones, 75% to 85% occurring once; the ten biggest clones make up 8% to 13%. The data were taken from a study of blood T cell repertoires in COVID-19. V was pared by 3 bases and J by 2 bases, with 6 bases of the junction left unmatched. The length of the CDR3 is 15 residues. Germline V gives CDR1 MGHRA, CDR2 YSYEKL. The sequenced material came from peripheral blood. The chain recombines TRBV4-1 with TRBJ2-5; 7 nucleotides match TRBD1. The sequence was collected from a woman in her thirties or forties with COVID-19, enrolled during active disease. CDR3 loop: CASSHMPGQQETQYF. CDR3 coding DNA: TGCGCCAGCAGCCATATGCCGGGACAGCAAGAGACCCAGTACTTC.